This T cell receptor (beta chain) was sequenced for a study of cytotoxic CD8 clonotypes in ibrutinib-treated CLL (dated by TCRdb to about 2021). Concerning the study at large: The cohort was composed of around twelve relapsed/refractory and approximately 14 treatment-naive patients; IGHV unmutated status was identified in some 17 patients. Partial responses were observed in about 24 patients and complete responses in 2; after a median follow-up of 68 months, remission was maintained in 15 or so patients and progression was observed in approximately twelve. The response samples were drawn at a median of roughly eleven months into treatment, with a range of about 6 to 40 months. Samples averaged around 280,000 productive templates and roughly 86,000 productive rearrangements. Longitudinal samples were available for about 30% of the roughly 86 trial participants. Cryopreserved peripheral blood mononuclear cells were obtained prior to treatment, at the time of response, and at either disease progression or sustained remission. Every remission and progressive disease sample was obtained while ibrutinib was still being received by the patients.

The goal of deep resolution MiSeq sequencing was a depth between 1 in 1 million and 1 in 200,000 T cells, and coverage averaged 10x per clonotype. TCR beta libraries were generated with the immunoSEQ hsTCRB Kit. The study's own analysis went as follows. Data were analyzed with ImmunoSEQ Data Assistant and ImmunoSEQ Analyzer, with V, D and J genes assigned per IMGT definitions. Clonality was computed as one minus normalized Shannon entropy of productive rearrangement frequencies, ranging from 0 to 1. Only overrepresented clonotypes making up at least 0.05% of the repertoire of each patient were included in the public clonotype analysis. Repertoires from about a dozen age-matched healthy donors in immuneACCESS were used as clonality controls. TCRdb holds this immuneACCESS table with in-frame rearrangements only. Some clones are missing; in checked studies, unresolved V genes explain under half, and the rest has no known cause. That table supplies the V and J calls and clone size; D and trimming were determined from the DNA. This sample is represented by some 200,000 clones; just over 70% of them were singletons. The ten largest account for around 5.9% of the sample.

The time point label on this specimen signifies: 12 months on ibrutinib. For TCR beta library preparation, approximately 2 micrograms of genomic DNA were isolated from cryopreserved PBMCs. Longitudinal blood samples from CLL patients receiving ibrutinib monotherapy were subjected to high-throughput TCR beta sequencing. The patients were enrolled in a single-center, open-label phase 2 trial of ibrutinib monotherapy. V is reduced by 7 bases and J by 6 bases, leaving a spacing of 13 bases between them. CDR1 and CDR2 are read off the germline V gene as SNHLY and FYNNEI. The cysteine opens and the phenylalanine closes a CDR3 of 12 amino acids. Left in the record is the CDR3 DNA by itself, 36 bases read in frame from the first base. Remarks on this clone: Its antigen is currently not known. No much larger clone is present one base from it, and per-base qualities are unavailable.

Broad study findings and their caveats: Public clonotypes were rare and either contracted or stayed stable during treatment, and the rise in clonality at ibrutinib response reflected the expansion of private clonotypes. Clonality rose at ibrutinib response, remained stable during sustained remission, and dropped back toward baseline at progression. Baseline clonality was found to be higher than that of age-matched healthy donors and was strongly correlated with circulating CD8+ T-cell counts. Lymph node repertoires were not examined, and the timing of sampling was not matched between patients in sustained remission and those whose disease progressed.

This TCR was sampled from a human donor with chronic lymphocytic leukemia. Sample: PBMCs, taken after 12 months of ibrutinib treatment. Recombination connected TRBV2 to TRBJ2-7, and the D gene may be TRBD1, 5 bases matching. The CDR3 region has the sequence CASKVGQGEQYF. The base sequence is TGTGCCAGCAAGGTCGGGCAGGGCGAGCAGTACTTC.